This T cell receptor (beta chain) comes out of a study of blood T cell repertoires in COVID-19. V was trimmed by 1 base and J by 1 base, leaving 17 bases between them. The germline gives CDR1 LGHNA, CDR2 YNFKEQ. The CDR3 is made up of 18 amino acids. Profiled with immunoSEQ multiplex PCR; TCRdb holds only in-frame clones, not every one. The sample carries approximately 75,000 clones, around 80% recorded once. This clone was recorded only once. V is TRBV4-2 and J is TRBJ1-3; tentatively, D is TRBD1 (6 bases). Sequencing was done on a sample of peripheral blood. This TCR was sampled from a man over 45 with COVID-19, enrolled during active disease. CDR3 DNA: TGTGCCAGCAGCCAAGTGGGGGGGGCTGGGAGATCTGGAAACACCATATATTTT. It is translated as CASSQVGGAGRSGNTIYF.